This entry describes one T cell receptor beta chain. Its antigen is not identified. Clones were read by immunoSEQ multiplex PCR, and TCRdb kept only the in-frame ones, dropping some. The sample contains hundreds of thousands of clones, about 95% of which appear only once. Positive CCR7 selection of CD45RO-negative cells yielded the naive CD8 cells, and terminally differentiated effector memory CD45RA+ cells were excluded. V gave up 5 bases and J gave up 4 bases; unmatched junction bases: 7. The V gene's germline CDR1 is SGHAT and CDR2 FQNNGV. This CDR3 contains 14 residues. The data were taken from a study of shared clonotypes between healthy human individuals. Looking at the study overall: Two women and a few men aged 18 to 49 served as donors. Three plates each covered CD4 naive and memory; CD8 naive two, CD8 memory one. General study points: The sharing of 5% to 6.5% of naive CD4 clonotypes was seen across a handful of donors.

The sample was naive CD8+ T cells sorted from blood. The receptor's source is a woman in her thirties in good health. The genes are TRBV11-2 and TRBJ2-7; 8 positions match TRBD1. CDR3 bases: TGTGCCAGCAGCAGAACAGGGGGAGCGTACGAGCAGTACTTC. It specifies CASSRTGGAYEQYF.